The 5 T cell receptor beta chains listed next were all sequenced from one sample in a study of identical twins. TCRdb redid the calling of the 5' RACE reads with MiXCR, one entry per CDR3 protein. The top ten hold 13% of the sample, which has hundreds of thousands of distinct CDR3 sequences, 15% to 20% seen once. Separately, the same data were catalogued under a study of T cells expressing NK-cell markers.

The sequenced sample was PBMCs. Source of these receptors: a woman aged 18-29 years in good health.

CDR3 sequence: CSVVARQNSYEQYF. The CDR3 coding sequence is TGCAGCGTTGTGGCACGCCAAAATTCCTACGAGCAGTACTTC. The rearrangement uses TRBV29-1 and TRBJ2-7; no clear D. CDR1 and CDR2 (germline): SQVTM, ANQGSEA. V was shortened by 4 bases and J by 1 base, with 14 bases between the two germline ends. The CDR3 spans 14 residues.

This clonotype was recorded only once. This chain uses TRBV18 with TRBJ2-3, with D perhaps TRBD2 (5 bases). CDR3 length equals 16 residues. V lost 1 base, J lost 0 bases, and 11 bases lay in between. Germline loops: CDR1 KGHSH, CDR2 LQKENI. The chain's CDR3 is CASSPRRALSTDTQYF. In DNA form, the CDR3 reads TGTGCCAGCTCACCACGGCGGGCCCTTAGCACAGATACGCAGTATTTT.

This clonotype occurred a few times. This chain uses TRBV9 with TRBJ2-7, with TRBD2 matching over 8 bases. Germline assignment: CDR1 SGDLS and CDR2 YYNGEE. V lost 2 bases and J lost 5; bases outside the gene matches: 15. This CDR3 has 17 amino acids. The chain's CDR3 is CASSVGPGGPIFHEQYF. As DNA, the CDR3 is TGTGCCAGCAGCGTTGGGCCGGGAGGGCCAATATTCCACGAGCAGTACTTC.

The chain carries TRBV29-1 and TRBJ1-1, with 7 bases aligning to TRBD1. The CDR3 sequence is 11 residues long. V trimming: 7 bases; J trimming: 11 bases; junction bases outside the gene matches: 10. Germline CDR1 is SQVTM and CDR2 is ANQGSEA. DNA of the CDR3: TGCAGCGCAATCCTGGGACAGAGGGCTTTCTTT. Translation: CSAILGQRAFF.

In its sample, this clonotype was seen many times. J is TRBJ1-1 and V is TRBV12-3 or TRBV12-4; 7 nucleotides line up with TRBD1. J lost 9 bases, V lost 7 bases, and 14 bases had no gene match. CDR3 length: 14 amino acids. For the CDR3, the DNA is TGTGCCAGCACTTCGACAGGGAGGTTTCGTCAAGCTTTCTTT. Protein product: CASTSTGRFRQAFF.